Reported below is one T cell receptor (beta chain). Source study methods: From reference gene primer amplification, estimates of nucleated cell counts were derived. Measured with immunoSEQ multiplex PCR; TCRdb has only the in-frame clones, and not every one. From that table come the V and J calls and clone size; the DNA was used to work out D and trimming. The table includes some 200,000 clones, about nine tenths detected once. This sample was taken from a study of blood T cell repertoires in COVID-19. This receptor was obtained from a man between 65 and 79 years old with acute or convalescent COVID-19. The sample taken for sequencing was peripheral blood.

The CDR3 nucleotides read TGTGCCAGTGGGGACGGACAGGGGGCAAAAAAACTGTTTTTT. This gives the protein CASGDGQGAKKLFF. This chain uses TRBV19 with TRBJ1-4; 11 bases match TRBD1. The CDR3 length is 14 residues. The V segment lost 8 bases and the J segment 9 bases; nucleotides outside the gene matches: 8. The germline gives CDR1 LNHDA, CDR2 SQIVND (reference sequence).